Presented here are 2 T cell receptor beta chains from one specimen sequenced in a study of T cell repertoires and Cas9 in healthy adults. Data came from immunoSEQ multiplex PCR; TCRdb stores just in-frame clones and leaves some out. The sample gives about 22,000 clones, approximately 90% of which show up once; about 0.76% is in the top ten. The sample was CD4+ effector T cells (CD127+, CD25-, CD137-, CD154-) from PBMCs; culture status not recorded. Every receptor here comes from a human donor in good health.

V gene TRBV4-2 combines with J gene TRBJ1-1; D remains ambiguous. The CDR3 spans 15 residues. Trimming pared 1 base from V and 3 bases from J, leaving 12 bases between. The germline CDR1 and CDR2 sequences are LGHNA and YNFKEQ. CDR3 DNA: TGTGCCAGCAGCCAAGGTTCGGGCGGGGACACTGAAGCTTTCTTT. Its protein is CASSQGSGGDTEAFF.

The chain uses TRBV7-2 and TRBJ2-1; 11 positions agree with TRBD2. J lost 6 bases, V lost 4 bases, and 2 bases had no gene match. Per germline, CDR1 SGHTA and CDR2 FQGNSA. CDR3 length equals 14 residues. CDR3 bases: TGTGCCAGCAGCTCGGGGACTAGCGGCAATGAGCAGTTCTTC. This encodes CASSSGTSGNEQFF.